This T cell receptor beta chain was obtained from a study of shared clonotypes between healthy human individuals. V lost 2 bases and J 2 bases, leaving 18 bases between the germline ends. Germline assignment: CDR1 SGHRS and CDR2 YFSETQ. The CDR3 is 17 residues long. In the authors' methods: With immunoSEQ giving junction-only sequences and no quality scores, filtering differed. Some clones are missing from TCRdb's copy, which holds only in-frame ones; the method was immunoSEQ multiplex PCR. V and J calls and clone size are those listed in that table; D and trimming were worked out from the DNA. The top ten clones hold 0.39% of a sample with approximately 2.3 million clones, approximately 93% of them seen once. Study-level findings and limits: In this cohort, only blood was sampled, and tissue repertoires likely differ. Donors were few, which limited the genetic and exposure-history diversity represented.

Regarding this clone: Its antigen is unidentified.

This clonotype was sampled from a man aged 18 to 29 in good health. Some clones in this sample may be carry-over from other donors' samples. The specimen was naive CD4+ T cells from PBMCs. Noted subset: CD45RA+ positively selected. This chain uses TRBV5-1 with TRBJ2-3, with no clear D. The CDR3 DNA is TGCGCCAGCAGCTTCGGTGCCCAGTCCTTCCCCACAGATACGCAGTATTTT. The encoded protein is CASSFGAQSFPTDTQYF. Complete variable domain (other parts from reference TRBV5-1 and TRBJ2-3): KAGVTQTPRYLIKTRGQQVTLSCSPISGHRSVSWYQQTPGQGLQFLFEYFSETQRNKGNFPGRFSGRQFSNSRSEMNVSTLELGDSALYLCASSFGAQSFPTDTQYFGPGTRLTVL.